These T cell receptor beta chains were read from a single sample in a study of shared clonotypes between healthy human individuals. Here immunoSEQ multiplex PCR was the method, and the copy in TCRdb shows in-frame clones only, minus some. The sample shows about 2,100,000 clones, roughly 91% of them seen only once. Sequencing was carried out using naive CD8+ T cells from PBMCs. Source of these receptors: a man younger than 35 in good health. Some clones in this sample may be carry-over from other donors' samples. CDR3s include the opening cysteine and the closing phenylalanine or tryptophan.

v_gene	len	j_gene	CDR3aa
TRBV9	14	TRBJ2-7	CASSPWDSSYEQYF
TRBV30	15	TRBJ2-6	CAWSVRISGANVLTF
TRBV6-1	12	TRBJ2-5	CASSYSGETQYF
TRBV14	13	TRBJ2-7	CASSQTGGSEQYF
TRBV11-2	12	TRBJ1-1	CASKGVNTEAFF
TRBV28	16	TRBJ2-3	CASSPRSGRITDTQYF
TRBV9	15	TRBJ1-1	CASSLRGASYTEAFF
TRBV28	15	TRBJ2-7	CASSYGLAGGYEQYF
TRBV4-3	18	TRBJ2-1	CASSQVGYGRSSYNEQFF
TRBV27	12	TRBJ1-5	CASSFSNQPQHF
TRBV11-3	13	TRBJ1-1	CASSLTQNTEAFF
TRBV27	15	TRBJ2-4	CASMPAGTAKNIQYF
TRBV28	16	TRBJ1-3	CASSDHRESSGNTIYF